This T cell receptor beta chain was sequenced during a study of Ad26.COV2.S vaccination and SARS-CoV-2 variants. Looking at the study overall: Ad26.COV2.S was injected intramuscularly once or twice, 56 days apart.

Noted treatment: around 19 received Ad26.COV2.S at low or high dose, single or two shots; about 5 received placebo; per-sample allocation not given. At day 63 after the first vaccine or placebo injection, samples were drawn. With 4 bases clipped from V and 2 bases from J, the junction kept 1 base outside the gene matches. CDR1 is SNHLY and CDR2 is FYNNEI in the germline V gene. The CDR3 covers 13 residues. The repertoire was sequenced with immunoSEQ multiplex PCR; TCRdb's copy has only in-frame clones and lacks some. Of hundreds of thousands of clones in the sample, 80% to 90% are singletons; the top ten hold around 5.3%.

Sample: peripheral blood, taken in a trial of Ad26.COV2.S vaccine versus placebo. The chain uses TRBV2 and TRBJ2-5; TRBD1 matches 7 bases. The TCR comes from a person aged 18-60 years who received the Ad26.COV2.S COVID-19 vaccine or a placebo. CDR3: CASSGTGQETQYF. The CDR3 DNA reads TGTGCCAGCAGTGGGACAGGTCAAGAGACCCAGTACTTC. Looking up the rest from reference TRBV2 and TRBJ2-5 gives the full variable domain: EPEVTQTPSHQVTQMGQEVILRCVPISNHLYFYWYRQILGQKVEFLVSFYNNEISEKSEIFDDQFSVERPDGSNFTLKIRSTKLEDSAMYFCASSGTGQETQYFGPGTRLLVL.